This is a list of T cell receptor beta chains from one sample in a study of shared clonotypes between healthy human individuals. Assay: immunoSEQ multiplex PCR; the TCRdb copy retains only in-frame clones and omits some. The profile shows some 530,000 clones, approximately 80% of them singletons. The specimen sequenced was PBMCs. These receptors were obtained from a woman between 40 and 55 years old in good health. Some clones in this sample may be carry-over from other donors' samples. Both conserved end residues are part of each CDR3. D genes are given only for firm matches. Rows give clone size only sometimes, using once, few, many, or a class for an expanded clone.

v_call	d_call	clone_size	j_call	cdr3_aa	cdr3_nt
TRBV16	NA	NA	TRBJ1-1	CASSQSRNTEAFF	TGTGCCAGCAGCCAATCTCGGAACACTGAAGCTTTCTTT
TRBV11-2	NA	NA	TRBJ2-7	CASSLTSGMYYEQYF	TGTGCCAGCAGCCTCACTTCGGGTATGTACTACGAGCAGTACTTC
TRBV5-6	TRBD2	few	TRBJ2-3	CASSLWVAGVKTDTQYF	TGTGCCAGCAGCTTATGGGTAGCGGGAGTGAAAACAGATACGCAGTATTTT
TRBV27	NA	many	TRBJ2-3	CASNPQRTGADTQYF	TGTGCCAGCAACCCACAAAGAACGGGCGCAGATACGCAGTATTTT
TRBV30	TRBD1	NA	TRBJ1-5	CAGRGQGHQPQHF	TGTGCCGGGAGGGGACAGGGGCATCAGCCCCAGCATTTT
TRBV10-3	TRBD1	NA	TRBJ1-1	CAISETGMNTEAFF	TGTGCCATCAGCGAGACAGGGATGAACACTGAAGCTTTCTTT
TRBV11-2	TRBD2	NA	TRBJ2-1	CASRSPGLAGVRRGNEQFF	TGTGCCAGCAGGTCTCCGGGACTAGCGGGAGTCCGACGGGGGAATGAGCAGTTCTTC
TRBV18	TRBD1	NA	TRBJ2-3	CASSSTGTGETLARDTQYF	TGTGCCAGCTCATCAACCGGGACAGGGGAAACTTTAGCACGGGATACGCAGTATTTT
TRBV28	TRBD2	NA	TRBJ2-1	CASVSSGRAREQFF	TGTGCCAGCGTTTCTAGCGGGAGGGCCCGTGAGCAGTTCTTC
TRBV5-1	NA	NA	TRBJ1-3	CASSLEAGGNTIYF	TGCGCCAGCAGCTTGGAGGCGGGAGGAAACACCATATATTTT
TRBV7-2	NA	NA	TRBJ1-6	CACSFGRDSPLHF	TGTGCCTGCAGCTTTGGCAGAGACTCACCCCTCCACTTT
TRBV5-1	NA	many	TRBJ1-1	CASSENKGIAEAFF	TGCGCCAGCAGCGAAAACAAAGGCATTGCTGAAGCTTTCTTT
TRBV4-1	NA	once	TRBJ2-7	CASSHSTATYEQYF	TGCGCCAGCAGCCACTCGACAGCAACCTACGAGCAGTACTTC
TRBV29-1	NA	NA	TRBJ1-2	CSHDTRYGYTF	TGCAGCCATGACACCCGCTATGGCTACACCTTC
TRBV28	NA	NA	TRBJ2-4	CASSLKSWSSLNIQYF	TGTGCCAGCAGTTTGAAGTCTTGGTCTAGCCTTAACATTCAGTACTTC
TRBV14	NA	NA	TRBJ2-5	CASSSVSLATKTQETQYF	TGTGCCAGCAGCTCCGTATCATTAGCGACCAAAACTCAAGAGACCCAGTACTTC
TRBV11-2	TRBD2	NA	TRBJ2-3	CASSSRTSGSQYF	TGTGCCAGCAGCTCCCGGACTAGCGGGAGTCAGTATTTT
TRBV5-6	NA	NA	TRBJ2-7	CASSLAGIFTGPYEQYF	TGTGCCAGCAGCTTGGCTGGAATATTCACTGGGCCTTACGAGCAGTACTTC
TRBV4-1	NA	NA	TRBJ1-2	CASSHPLTRNTYGYTF	TGCGCCAGCAGCCACCCCCTAACGCGGAATACCTATGGCTACACCTTC
TRBV6-6	NA	NA	TRBJ2-1	CASRAEGNEQFF	TGTGCCAGCAGGGCTGAGGGGAATGAGCAGTTCTTC
TRBV2	NA	NA	TRBJ1-5	CASRAQPGGNQPQHF	TGTGCCAGCAGGGCCCAGCCGGGCGGCAATCAGCCCCAGCATTTT
TRBV5-4	NA	NA	TRBJ1-1	CASSSGRGWGTEAFF	TGTGCCAGCAGCTCGGGGAGGGGCTGGGGCACTGAAGCTTTCTTT
TRBV7-9	NA	NA	TRBJ1-1	CASSLERMNTEAFF	TGTGCCAGCAGCTTAGAACGAATGAACACTGAAGCTTTCTTT
TRBV9	TRBD2	NA	TRBJ2-7	CASSPRTSGPGEQYF	TGTGCCAGCAGCCCACGGACTAGCGGACCGGGTGAGCAGTACTTC
TRBV29-1	NA	NA	TRBJ2-7	CSVGGGYEQYF	TGCAGCGTGGGGGGCGGGTACGAGCAGTACTTC
TRBV27	TRBD2	NA	TRBJ2-1	CASSLYPTSGKGEQFF	TGTGCCAGCAGTTTATATCCGACTAGCGGGAAGGGTGAGCAGTTCTTC
TRBV18	NA	NA	TRBJ2-1	CASSPPPGSPWDEQFF	TGTGCCAGCTCACCACCGCCGGGGTCCCCGTGGGATGAGCAGTTCTTC
TRBV30	NA	NA	TRBJ1-6	CAWSLNRKGFSPLHF	TGTGCCTGGAGTCTCAACAGGAAGGGTTTTTCACCCCTCCACTTT
TRBV7-3	NA	NA	TRBJ2-1	CASSPPGSLYNEQFF	TGTGCCAGCAGCCCCCCAGGATCACTGTACAATGAGCAGTTCTTC
TRBV4-1	NA	NA	TRBJ1-2	CASSQVRLSGRGHGYTF	TGCGCCAGCAGCCAAGTACGGCTTTCCGGGAGGGGACATGGCTACACCTTC
TRBV4-3	NA	NA	TRBJ1-1	CASSPYWRQMNTEAFF	TGCGCCAGCAGCCCGTATTGGCGTCAGATGAACACTGAAGCTTTCTTT
TRBV7-9	TRBD1	once	TRBJ1-1	CASSPQGAHTEAFF	TGTGCCAGCAGCCCACAGGGGGCTCACACTGAAGCTTTCTTT
TRBV28	NA	NA	TRBJ2-3	CAITGWGTDTQYF	TGTGCCATCACAGGGTGGGGCACAGATACGCAGTATTTT
TRBV19	NA	NA	TRBJ2-5	CASSRGHEETQYF	TGTGCCAGTAGTAGAGGACACGAAGAGACCCAGTACTTC
TRBV2	NA	NA	TRBJ1-1	CASAVRIAEAFF	TGTGCCAGCGCGGTACGTATCGCTGAAGCTTTCTTT
TRBV7-9	TRBD1	NA	TRBJ1-4	CASSSDGTGFRGKLFF	TGTGCCAGCAGCTCGGACGGGACAGGGTTTCGGGGAAAACTGTTTTTT
TRBV5-1	NA	NA	TRBJ2-3	CASSLRQGRGDTQYF	TGCGCCAGCAGCTTGAGACAGGGGAGGGGAGATACGCAGTATTTT
TRBV20-1	NA	NA	TRBJ1-2	CSPEIGYGYTF	TGCAGCCCAGAGATAGGCTATGGCTACACCTTC
TRBV11-1	TRBD1	NA	TRBJ2-2	CASSRRDRGGDTGELFF	TGTGCCAGCAGCAGACGGGACAGGGGTGGCGACACCGGGGAGCTGTTTTTT
TRBV10-3	NA	NA	TRBJ2-3	CAISEREAGGTDTQYF	TGTGCCATCAGTGAACGGGAGGCAGGGGGCACAGATACGCAGTATTTT
TRBV7-9	NA	once	TRBJ2-6	CASSDFRANVLTF	TGTGCCAGCAGCGACTTTAGGGCCAACGTCCTGACTTTC
TRBV4-3	TRBD1	NA	TRBJ2-5	CASSQVAGGVGETQYF	TGCGCCAGCAGCCAGGTTGCAGGGGGCGTCGGAGAGACCCAGTACTTC
TRBV7-3	TRBD2	NA	TRBJ2-3	CASSLIVAGGSDTQYF	TGTGCCAGCAGCTTAATAGTAGCGGGAGGGTCAGATACGCAGTATTTT
TRBV19	NA	NA	TRBJ1-1	CASSILGTEAFF	TGTGCCAGTAGTATATTAGGAACTGAAGCTTTCTTT
TRBV11-3	TRBD1	NA	TRBJ2-6	CASSRRTGAGANVLTF	TGTGCCAGCAGCCGGCGGACAGGGGCTGGGGCCAACGTCCTGACTTTC
TRBV5-4	NA	NA	TRBJ2-7	CASSYRGRNYEQYF	TGTGCCAGCAGCTATAGGGGACGGAACTACGAGCAGTACTTC
TRBV9	TRBD1	NA	TRBJ1-4	CASSVDRGDEKLFF	TGTGCCAGCAGCGTTGACAGGGGTGATGAAAAACTGTTTTTT
TRBV29-1	TRBD2	once	TRBJ2-1	CSGRTSYNEQFF	TGCAGCGGCCGGACTAGCTACAATGAGCAGTTCTTC
TRBV30	NA	NA	TRBJ1-2	CAWRALAADYGYTF	TGTGCCTGGAGGGCCCTTGCGGCGGACTATGGCTACACCTTC
TRBV27	TRBD2	NA	TRBJ2-3	CASSSRLAGSTDTQYF	TGTGCCAGCAGTTCGAGACTAGCGGGAAGCACAGATACGCAGTATTTT
TRBV18	TRBD1	NA	TRBJ1-5	CASSPGQGFQPQHF	TGTGCCAGCTCACCAGGACAGGGTTTTCAGCCCCAGCATTTT
TRBV2	NA	NA	TRBJ1-2	CASGQAYGYTF	TGTGCCAGCGGGCAAGCCTATGGCTACACCTTC
TRBV9	NA	NA	TRBJ1-3	CASSYQPGNSGNTIYF	TGTGCCAGCAGCTACCAGCCGGGGAACTCTGGAAACACCATATATTTT
TRBV10-3	TRBD1	NA	TRBJ2-7	CAISPVEQGIYEQYF	TGTGCCATCAGCCCCGTCGAACAGGGGATTTACGAGCAGTACTTC
TRBV19	NA	NA	TRBJ2-2	CASSIVRRTGELFF	TGTGCCAGTAGTATTGTAAGGCGCACCGGGGAGCTGTTTTTT